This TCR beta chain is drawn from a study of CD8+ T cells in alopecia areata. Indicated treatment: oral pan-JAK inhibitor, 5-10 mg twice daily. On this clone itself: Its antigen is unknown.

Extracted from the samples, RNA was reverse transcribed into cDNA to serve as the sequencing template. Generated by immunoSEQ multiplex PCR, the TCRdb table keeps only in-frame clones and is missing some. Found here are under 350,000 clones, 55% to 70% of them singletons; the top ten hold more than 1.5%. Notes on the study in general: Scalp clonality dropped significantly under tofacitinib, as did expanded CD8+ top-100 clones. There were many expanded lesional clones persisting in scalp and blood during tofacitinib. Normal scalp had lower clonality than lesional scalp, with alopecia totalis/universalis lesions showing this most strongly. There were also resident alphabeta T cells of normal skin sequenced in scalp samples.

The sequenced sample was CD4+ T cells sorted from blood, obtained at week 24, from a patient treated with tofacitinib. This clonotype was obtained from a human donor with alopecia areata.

The CDR3 sequence is CASKAESYNSPLHF. CDR3 nucleotides: TGTGCCAGCAAAGCGGAATCCTATAATTCACCCCTCCACTTT. V and J are TRBV11-2 and TRBJ1-6; D call uncertain. The germline CDR1 and CDR2 sequences are SGHAT and FQNNGV. The CDR3 is 14 amino acids. Trimming removed 7 bases at V and 1 base at J, with 8 bases between.